This T cell receptor (beta chain) was captured by sequencing in a study of blood T cells in healthy people across ages. CDR1 and CDR2 (germline): SGDLS, YYNGEE. The CDR3 extends over 14 amino acids. V lost 3 bases and J lost 7, with 16 bases in between. Sample-barcoded 5' priming and a J-beta primer mix drove a second PCR of about 6 to 12 cycles. TCRdb analysed the 5' RACE reads with MiXCR anew, one entry per CDR3 protein. Counted here are about a million distinct CDR3 sequences, less than 45% occurring once; the ten biggest clones make up around 12%. The clonotype was recovered from a man younger than 30 in good health. The specimen was blood. The chain joins TRBV9 to TRBJ1-1, with D possibly being TRBD1 (5 bases). CDR3 amino acids: CASSAQTAFGEAFF. The DNA of the CDR3 is TGTGCCAGCAGCGCCCAGACAGCGTTTGGTGAAGCTTTCTTT. The full variable domain, with the rest looked up from reference TRBV9 and TRBJ1-1, is DSGVTQTPKHLITATGQRVTLRCSPRSGDLSVYWYQQSLDQGLQFLIQYYNGEERAKGNILERFSAQQFPDLHSELNLSSLELGDSALYFCASSAQTAFGEAFFGQGTRLTVV.